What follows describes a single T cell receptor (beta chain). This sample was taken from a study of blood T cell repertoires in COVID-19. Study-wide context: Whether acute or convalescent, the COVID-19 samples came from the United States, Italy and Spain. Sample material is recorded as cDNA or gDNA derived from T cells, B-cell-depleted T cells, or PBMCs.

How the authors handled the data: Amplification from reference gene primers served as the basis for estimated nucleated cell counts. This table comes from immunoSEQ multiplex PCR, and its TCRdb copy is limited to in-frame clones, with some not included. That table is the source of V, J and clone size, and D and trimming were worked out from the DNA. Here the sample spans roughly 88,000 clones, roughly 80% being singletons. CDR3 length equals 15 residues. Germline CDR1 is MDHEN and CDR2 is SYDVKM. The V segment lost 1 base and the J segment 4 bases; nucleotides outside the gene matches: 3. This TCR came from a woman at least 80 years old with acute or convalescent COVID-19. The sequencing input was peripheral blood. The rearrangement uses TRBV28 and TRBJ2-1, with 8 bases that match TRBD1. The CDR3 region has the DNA TGTGCCAGCAGTTTATTCGGGACAGGATACAATGAGCAGTTCTTC. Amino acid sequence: CASSLFGTGYNEQFF.